The clone carrying this T cell receptor (beta chain) was seen a handful of times. With 1 base removed from V and 2 bases from J, the gap between germline ends came to 14 bases. CDR3 length: 16 residues. CDR1 and CDR2 from the germline V gene are SGHTA and FQGNSA. The data are from a study of cytomegalovirus exposure and HLA in healthy donors. Primers included in the PCR were 60 Vbeta and 13 Jbeta primers. The assay was immunoSEQ multiplex PCR, and TCRdb's table has in-frame clones only and misses some. The table includes a few hundred thousand clones, approximately 80% detected once. The clonotype comes from a girl aged 2-10 years in good health and CMV-seronegative. The J gene is TRBJ1-2, the V gene TRBV7-2; D is unresolved. Source material: PBMCs. CDR3 sequence: CASSLELARMNYGYTF. The CDR3 DNA follows: TGTGCCAGCAGCTTAGAATTGGCCAGGATGAACTATGGCTACACCTTC. Complete variable domain (other parts from reference TRBV7-2 and TRBJ1-2): GAGVSQSPSNKVTEKGKDVELRCDPISGHTALYWYRQSLGQGLEFLIYFQGNSAPDKSGLPSDRFSAERTGGSVSTLTIQRTQQEDSAVYLCASSLELARMNYGYTFGSGTRLTVV.